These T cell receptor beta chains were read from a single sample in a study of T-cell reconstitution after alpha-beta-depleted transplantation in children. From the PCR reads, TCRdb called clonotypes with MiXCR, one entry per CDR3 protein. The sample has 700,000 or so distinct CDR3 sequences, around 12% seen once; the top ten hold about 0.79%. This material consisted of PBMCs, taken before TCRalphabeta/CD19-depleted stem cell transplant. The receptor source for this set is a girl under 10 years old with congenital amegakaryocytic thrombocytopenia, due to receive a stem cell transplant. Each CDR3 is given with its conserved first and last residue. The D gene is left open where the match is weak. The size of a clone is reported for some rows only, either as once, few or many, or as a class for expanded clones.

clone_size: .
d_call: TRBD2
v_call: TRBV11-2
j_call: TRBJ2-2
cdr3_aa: CASSLDLKRGNTGELFF
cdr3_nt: TGTGCCAGCAGCTTAGATCTCAAGCGGGGGAACACCGGGGAGCTGTTTTTT

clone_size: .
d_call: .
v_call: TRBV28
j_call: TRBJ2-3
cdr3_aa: CASIFGGGSGDTQYF
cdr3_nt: TGTGCCAGCATCTTCGGGGGCGGGTCGGGAGATACGCAGTATTTT

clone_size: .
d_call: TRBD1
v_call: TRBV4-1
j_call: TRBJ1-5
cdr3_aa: CASSDRADRVEPNQPQHF
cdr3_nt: TGCGCCAGCAGCGACAGGGCGGACAGGGTTGAGCCTAATCAGCCCCAGCATTTT

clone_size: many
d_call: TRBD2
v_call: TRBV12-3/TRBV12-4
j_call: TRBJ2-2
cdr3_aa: CASSWTSGRGSTGELFF
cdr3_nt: TGTGCCAGCAGTTGGACTAGCGGGAGAGGAAGCACCGGGGAGCTGTTTTTT

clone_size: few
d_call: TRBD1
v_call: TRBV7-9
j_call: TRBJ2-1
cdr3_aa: CASSLGTVGYNEQFF
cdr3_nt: TGTGCCAGCAGCCTCGGGACAGTGGGGTACAATGAGCAGTTCTTC

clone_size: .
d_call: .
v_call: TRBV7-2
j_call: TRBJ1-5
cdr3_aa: CASSPNGVGFNQPQHF
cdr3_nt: TGTGCCAGCAGCCCAAACGGGGTGGGTTTTAATCAGCCCCAGCATTTT

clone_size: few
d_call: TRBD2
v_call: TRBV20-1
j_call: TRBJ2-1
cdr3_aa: CSADLGPLAGGPVQFF
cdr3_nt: TGCAGTGCCGATTTGGGCCCTTTAGCGGGAGGGCCGGTGCAGTTCTTC

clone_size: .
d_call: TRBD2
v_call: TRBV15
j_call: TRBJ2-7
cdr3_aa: CATSRSRTSGSYEQYF
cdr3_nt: TGTGCCACCAGCAGGTCCCGAACTAGCGGGAGCTACGAGCAGTACTTC

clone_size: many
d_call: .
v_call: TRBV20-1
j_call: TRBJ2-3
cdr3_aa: CSAPKAGTTDTQYF
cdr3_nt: TGCAGTGCTCCCAAGGCGGGCACCACAGATACGCAGTATTTT

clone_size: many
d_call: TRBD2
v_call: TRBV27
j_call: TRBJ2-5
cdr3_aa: CASSSPSGPLQETQYF
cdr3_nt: TGTGCCAGCAGTTCCCCTAGCGGTCCACTTCAGGAGACCCAGTACTTC

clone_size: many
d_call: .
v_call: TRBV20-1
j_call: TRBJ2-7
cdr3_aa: CSARESPYYEQYF
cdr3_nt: TGCAGTGCTAGAGAAAGTCCGTACTACGAGCAGTACTTC

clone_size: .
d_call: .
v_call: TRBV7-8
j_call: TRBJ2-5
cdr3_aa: CASSLTGLQTQYF
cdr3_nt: TGTGCCAGCAGCTTGACCGGTTTGCAGACCCAGTACTTC

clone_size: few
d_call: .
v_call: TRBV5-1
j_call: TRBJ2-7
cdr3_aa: CASSLAPGTYEQYF
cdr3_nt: TGCGCCAGCAGCTTGGCCCCAGGAACCTACGAGCAGTACTTC

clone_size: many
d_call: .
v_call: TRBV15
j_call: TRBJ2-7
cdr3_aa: CATSRVPGLFYEQYF
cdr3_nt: TGTGCCACCAGCAGAGTTCCGGGACTGTTCTACGAGCAGTACTTC

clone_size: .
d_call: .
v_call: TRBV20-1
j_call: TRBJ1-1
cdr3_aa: CSAIRGIPNTEAFF
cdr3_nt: TGCAGTGCTATCCGGGGAATTCCGAATACTGAAGCTTTCTTT

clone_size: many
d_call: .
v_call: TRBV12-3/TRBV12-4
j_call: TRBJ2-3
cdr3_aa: CASMRVPSTDTQYF
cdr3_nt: TGTGCCAGCATGCGGGTTCCGAGCACAGATACGCAGTATTTT

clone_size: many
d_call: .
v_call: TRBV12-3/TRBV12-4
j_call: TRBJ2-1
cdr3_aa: CASSFRQVDEQFF
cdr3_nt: TGTGCCAGCTCGTTCCGGCAAGTCGATGAGCAGTTCTTC

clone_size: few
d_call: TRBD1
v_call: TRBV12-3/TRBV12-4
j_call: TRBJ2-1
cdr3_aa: CASSLPDRVSHEQFF
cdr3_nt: TGTGCCAGCAGTTTACCCGACAGGGTGTCCCATGAGCAGTTCTTC

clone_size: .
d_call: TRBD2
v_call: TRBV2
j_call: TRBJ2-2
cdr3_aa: CASSEVGLAGVVSLAGTGELFF
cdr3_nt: TGTGCCAGCAGTGAAGTGGGCCTAGCGGGAGTGGTTTCATTGGCGGGCACCGGGGAGCTGTTTTTT

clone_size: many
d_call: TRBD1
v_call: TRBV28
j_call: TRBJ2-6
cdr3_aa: CASSYRQGSGANVLTF
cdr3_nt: TGTGCCAGCAGTTATCGACAGGGCTCTGGGGCCAACGTCCTGACTTTC

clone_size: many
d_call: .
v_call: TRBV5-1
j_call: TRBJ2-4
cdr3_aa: CASSWGIKNIQYF
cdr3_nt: TGCGCCAGCAGCTGGGGGATCAAAAACATTCAGTACTTC

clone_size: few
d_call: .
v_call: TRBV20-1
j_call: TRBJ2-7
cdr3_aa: CSVDSGEQYF
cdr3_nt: TGCAGTGTGGACTCGGGCGAGCAGTACTTC